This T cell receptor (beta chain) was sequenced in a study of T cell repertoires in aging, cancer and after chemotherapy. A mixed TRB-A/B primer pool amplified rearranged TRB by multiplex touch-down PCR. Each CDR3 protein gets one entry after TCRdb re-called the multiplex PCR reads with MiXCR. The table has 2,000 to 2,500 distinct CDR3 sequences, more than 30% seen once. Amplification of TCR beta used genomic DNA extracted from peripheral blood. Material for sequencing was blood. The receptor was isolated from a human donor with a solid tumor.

CDR3 bases: TGTGCCAGCAGCTTTCTGGCCGGCAATGAAAAACTGTTTTTT. It yields the protein CASSFLAGNEKLFF. V gene TRBV7-9 combines with J gene TRBJ1-4; D gene unclear. The germline V gene has CDR1 SEHNR and CDR2 FQNEAQ (reference sequence). The CDR3 contains 14 residues. V gave up 3 bases and J gave up 5 bases, with 10 bases separating them.